Sequencing of this TCR beta chain was carried out in a study of T cells after yellow fever vaccination. A single record per CDR3 protein comes from TCRdb applying MiXCR to the 5' RACE reads. The sample consists of about 75,000 distinct CDR3 sequences, around 7.8% of them appearing once. Germline CDR1 SGHTA, CDR2 FQGNSA. The CDR3 length is 15 residues. The V end lost 4 bases, the J end lost 4 bases, and 14 bases lay between the germline ends. The chain couples TRBV7-2 to TRBJ2-1, with unresolved D. The clonotype originates from a man younger than 35 who received the YFV17D yellow fever vaccine. Sequencing used CD8+ T cells sorted from PBMCs, obtained roughly 10 days after the first yellow fever vaccination. As DNA, the CDR3 is TGTGCCAGCAGCTCGGACCCAACTTGGTACAATGAGCAGTTCTTC. Encoded protein: CASSSDPTWYNEQFF.